This entry describes one T cell receptor (beta chain). For the second PCR, which ran for roughly 6 to 11 cycles, a sample-barcoded 5' primer and a J-beta primer mix were used. TCRdb reprocessed the 5' RACE reads with MiXCR, giving one entry per CDR3 protein. The table has under 2,000,000 distinct CDR3 sequences, just under 50% seen once. V trimming: 4 bases; J trimming: 1 base; junction bases outside the gene matches: 10. Germline V gene sequence: CDR1 MNHNS, CDR2 SASEGT. The CDR3 has 17 residues. The data stem from a study of blood T cells in healthy people across ages. The sequencing input was blood. The chain links TRBV6-1 to TRBJ2-5; TRBD2 matches 9 bases. The sequence derives from a woman aged 40 to 50 in good health. The CDR3 sequence is CASSARFERGAQETQYF. Written as DNA, the CDR3 is TGTGCCAGCAGTGCCCGATTCGAGCGGGGGGCCCAAGAGACCCAGTACTTC.